These 18 T cell receptor beta chains were all obtained from the same sample, sequenced in a study. TCRdb re-analysed the 5' RACE reads in MiXCR, keeping a single row per CDR3 protein. The sample yields 10,000 to 15,000 distinct CDR3 sequences, 20% to 30% seen once. The sample was naive CD4+ T cells sorted from blood. Subset noted: naive CD4+ T cells, CD4+CD45RA+CD25-. These receptor sequences come from a female donor with breast cancer.

CDR3 DNA sequence: TGTGCCACCAGCACACAGCGGGAGTTTTTAGAGCAGTTCTTC. Translation gives CATSTQREFLEQFF. This chain connects TRBV15 to TRBJ2-1; 8 nucleotides line up with TRBD2. Looked up from germline, CDR1 is LNHNV and CDR2 is YYDKDF (reference sequence). Germline trimming cut 4 bases from V and 10 bases from J; bases unmatched to any gene: 9. This CDR3 has 14 residues.

V and J are TRBV30 and TRBJ1-2, with TRBD1 matching 7 bases. The CDR3 consists of 11 residues. Germline trimming cut 2 bases from V and 8 bases from J; bases unmatched to any gene: 2. Germline V gives CDR1 GTSNPN, CDR2 SVGIG (reference sequence). CDR3 coding DNA: TGTGCCTGGAGTCGACAGGGCGGCTACACCTTC. It is translated as CAWSRQGGYTF.

This clonotype was counted ten times or more. The DNA for the CDR3 is TGCAGTGCCCACGGGAGGGCCGGTTCCTACAATGAGCAGTTCTTC. Amino acids: CSAHGRAGSYNEQFF. J is TRBJ2-1 and V is TRBV20-1; 8 positions match TRBD2. The junction had 8 bases not matched to a gene; V was cut back by 6 bases and J by 1 base. This CDR3 contains 15 residues. Germline values: CDR1 DFQATT, CDR2 SNEGSKA (reference sequence).

This clonotype was counted many times. V usage is TRBV5-1 and J usage is TRBJ2-2, with 8 positions matching TRBD1. CDR1 is SGHRS and CDR2 is YFSETQ in the germline V gene. The V segment lost 3 bases and the J segment 5 bases; nucleotides outside the gene matches: 9. This CDR3 contains 16 residues. The CDR3 here is CASSYGDRGGTGELFF. DNA of the CDR3: TGCGCCAGCAGCTACGGTGACAGGGGCGGGACCGGGGAGCTGTTTTTT.

With regard to this clonotype: Likely a read error: the CDR3 ends without its conserved phenylalanine or tryptophan. The chain recombines TRBV5-1 with TRBJ2-1, with 11 bases that match TRBD1. The junction had 7 bases not matched to a gene; V was cut back by 5 bases and J by 9 bases. CDR1 is SGHRS and CDR2 is YFSETQ in the germline V gene. The CDR3 sequence is 14 residues long. CDR3 residues: CASSGQGATGEQFS. DNA of the CDR3: TGCGCCAGCAGTGGACAGGGGGCGACCGGTGAGCAGTTCTCC.

Worth noting for this clonotype: The junction does not match germline at one end; this may be a read error. V and J are TRBV6-2 or TRBV6-3 and TRBJ2-5, with D maybe TRBD1 (5 bases). Germline-derived CDR1 and CDR2 are MNHEY and SVGEGT. This CDR3 spans 15 amino acids. CDR3: CASSAYAIGAETQCF. For the CDR3, the DNA is TGTGCCAGCAGTGCCTACGCGATAGGGGCCGAGACCCAGTGCTTC.

This clonotype is labeled medium-sized. CDR3 nucleotide sequence: TGTGCCAGCAGAAGGGGGGGACAGAACAATGAGCAGTTCTTC. Its translation: CASRRGGQNNEQFF. The V gene is TRBV6-1, the J gene TRBJ2-1, with D tentatively TRBD1 or TRBD2 (7 bases each). There are 14 residues in the CDR3. From germline, CDR1 is MNHNS and CDR2 SASEGT. Trimming took 6 bases from V and 5 from J, leaving 14 bases between them.

This clonotype rates as medium-sized (0.01 to 0.1%). V and J are TRBV11-2 and TRBJ2-2; TRBD2 is a possible D gene (6 bases). V was trimmed by 5 bases and J by 0 bases, leaving 13 bases between them. The CDR3 runs 16 residues. Germline V gene lookup returns CDR1 SGHAT and CDR2 FQNNGV. The CDR3 loop reads CASSPLTSPNTGELFF. The CDR3 nucleotides are TGTGCCAGCAGCCCCCTAACTAGCCCGAACACCGGGGAGCTGTTTTTT. Drawing the rest from reference TRBV11-2 and TRBJ2-2, the complete variable domain is EAGVAQSPRYKIIEKRQSVAFWCNPISGHATLYWYQQILGQGPKLLIQFQNNGVVDDSQLPKDRFSAERLKGVDSTLKIQPAKLEDSAVYLCASSPLTSPNTGELFFGEGSRLTVL.

This clonotype was picked up many times. This chain connects TRBV5-1 to TRBJ2-1, with D tentatively TRBD2 (5 bases). This CDR3 is 14 amino acids long. Trimming took off 2 bases at V and 9 bases at J, with 15 bases between the two ends. Germline loops: CDR1 SGHRS, CDR2 YFSETQ. DNA of the CDR3: TGCGCCAGCAGCTTCGGGGTGGCCACCGTTGAGCAGTTCTTC. Amino acid sequence: CASSFGVATVEQFF.

This clonotype occurred many times. V and J are TRBV15 and TRBJ1-3, with unresolved D. CDR3 size: 13 residues. Germline CDR1 reads LNHNV; CDR2 reads YYDKDF (reference sequence). The V gene lost 3 bases and the J gene lost 4 bases, with 7 bases spanning the gap. CDR3 sequence: CATSSEQGNTIYF. CDR3 nucleotides: TGTGCCACCAGCAGCGAACAGGGAAACACCATATATTTT.

This clonotype was observed many times. V gene TRBV10-2 combines with J gene TRBJ2-7, with unresolved D. The CDR3 is 11 amino acids. Germline V CDR1 and CDR2: WSHSY, SAAADI. The germline V and J ends were trimmed by 2 bases and 6 bases, with 5 bases remaining between them. The CDR3 here is CASSERVEQYF. The CDR3 coding sequence is TGCGCCAGCAGTGAGAGGGTCGAGCAGTACTTC.

This clonotype showed up just a few times. The germline gene is not matched at one end of the junction; a read error may be the cause. V is TRBV5-1 and J is TRBJ2-1, with 7 bases fitting TRBD1. CDR3 size: 16 residues. The V gene's germline CDR1 is SGHRS and CDR2 YFSETQ. The CDR3 region has the DNA TGTGCCAGCAGCCTGTCTTTGGGACAGAGAAGATATGAGCAGTTCTTC. Its translation is CASSLSLGQRRYEQFF. Variable domain in full (rest from reference TRBV5-1 and TRBJ2-1): KAGVTQTPRYLIKTRGQQVTLSCSPISGHRSVSWYQQTPGQGLQFLFEYFSETQRNKGNFPGRFSGRQFSNSRSEMNVSTLELGDSALYLCASSLSLGQRRYEQFFGPGTRLTVL.

The V and J genes are TRBV18 and TRBJ2-6, with D perhaps given as TRBD1 or TRBD2 (6 bases each). This CDR3 is 20 amino acids long. Germline CDR1 reads KGHSH; CDR2 reads LQKENI. V was pared by 2 bases and J by 0 bases, with 20 bases between. CDR3 coding DNA: TGTGCCAGCTCACCAATGGCTTGGGGGGCTTCCACCTCTGGGGCCAACGTCCTGACTTTC. This sequence encodes CASSPMAWGASTSGANVLTF.

In this sample, this clonotype turned up a few times. The chain combines TRBV6-6 with TRBJ1-5; perhaps TRBD1 as D (6 bases). Germline V lookup: CDR1 MNHNY, CDR2 SVGAGI (reference sequence). V dropped 2 bases and J dropped 2 bases, with 10 bases sitting between them. This CDR3 comprises 15 residues. The CDR3 loop is CASSYGGAGNQPQHF. The CDR3 coding sequence is TGTGCCAGCAGTTACGGGGGGGCAGGCAATCAGCCCCAGCATTTT.

This clonotype showed up just a few times. The V call is TRBV14, the J call TRBJ1-2; D gene ambiguous. The CDR3 runs to 13 residues. Germline V CDR1 and CDR2: SGHDN, FVKESK. Deletions cut 0 bases from V and 11 bases from J, with 13 bases between. The CDR3 DNA is TGTGCCAGCAGCCAAGATCGACACACAAGTTACACCTTC. Amino acid sequence: CASSQDRHTSYTF. Together with reference TRBV14 and TRBJ1-2, the CDR3 gives the full variable domain: EAGVTQFPSHSVIEKGQTVTLRCDPISGHDNLYWYRRVMGKEIKFLLHFVKESKQDESGMPNNRFLAERTGGTYSTLKVQPAELEDSGVYFCASSQDRHTSYTFGSGTRLTVV.

Comments on this clonotype: The CDR3 does not close with the conserved phenylalanine or tryptophan, likely indicating a read error. This chain links TRBV6-6 with TRBJ1-5; D unresolved. CDR3 size: 15 residues. Germline V gene data show CDR1 as MNHNY and CDR2 as SVGAGI (reference sequence). The CDR3 nucleotides read TGCGCCAGCAGTCCCAGAGGGTTTGGCAATCAGCCCCAGCATCTT. Translation gives CASSPRGFGNQPQHL.

With respect to this clonotype: This may stem from a read error, because a much larger clone lies one nucleotide away. The V gene is TRBV20-1, the J gene TRBJ1-1, with D maybe TRBD1 (5 bases). This CDR3 has 13 amino acids. Trimming removed 6 bases from V and 5 bases from J, with 16 bases in between. Germline V gene sequence: CDR1 DFQATT, CDR2 SNEGSKA (reference sequence). The CDR3 loop reads CSASKGSGTEAFF. Written as DNA, the CDR3 is TGCAGTGCCAGTAAGGGGTCGGGAACTGAAGCTTTCTTT.

This clonotype was observed a few times. This chain uses TRBV11-3 with TRBJ2-2; D is possibly TRBD1 (6 bases). The ends were cut back, 5 bases at V and 5 bases at J, with 12 bases in the middle. CDR1 and CDR2 (germline): SGHNT, YENEEA. The CDR3 has 14 residues. The CDR3 DNA reads TGTGCCAGCAGCGCCAACAGGGAAACCGGGGAGCTGTTTTTT. As protein: CASSANRETGELFF.